This T cell receptor beta chain emerged from a study of metastatic and nonmetastatic thyroid tumors (dated by TCRdb to about 2020). Regarding the complete study: For patients with malignant and with benign thyroid disease, the researchers compared repertoires between peripheral blood samples and tumor or nodule tissue samples. The paper as a whole reports these results and caveats: TCR beta diversity was reported as significantly higher in malignant tumors than in benign nodules, in both blood and tumor samples.

The library came from PCR. TCRdb records Illumina HiSeq 4000 as the sequencer. High-throughput sequencing was used to profile the CDR3 region of the TCR beta-chain in every patient. Under the source paper's analysis protocol: Drawing on CDR3 differences between clinicopathological groups, the researchers built a classifier meant to tell apart patients with distant-metastatic papillary thyroid cancer. The Shannon index was used to measure repertoire diversity, and the Morisita-Horn index was used to measure how similar tumor and blood repertoires were. The public reads were quality trimmed at Q25 with fastp and then assembled into clones with MiXCR by TCRdb, keeping productive beta chains. TCRdb, not the original authors, processed these V and J calls. Across this sample there are about 14,000 clones, with around 29% seen only once. Approximately 4% of the sample is taken by the ten largest. None of the patients had been given any treatment before thyroid surgery. Using T-cell receptor beta sequencing, the researchers looked back retrospectively at clinical samples from patients, gathered between about 2012 and 2019.

Deletion took 0 bases off V and 4 bases off J, with a span of 11 bases between the germline ends. As encoded in the germline V gene, CDR1 is SGDLS while CDR2 is YYNGEE. The CDR3 runs 15 amino acids, cysteine and phenylalanine included. Solely the CDR3 DNA is kept, with 45 bases framed from the first base. This clone is regarded as medium-sized (0.01 to 0.1%). What antigen it recognizes has not been identified. One base away there is no much larger clone; base qualities are not given. The receptor's source is a female donor with papillary thyroid cancer or a benign thyroid nodule (not recorded which). Some clones in this sample may be carry-over from other donors' samples. The rearranged segments are TRBV9 and TRBJ2-1; TRBD2 is a weak D gene call, 5 bases matching. Specimen: blood. The CDR3 region: CASSVERAGYNEQFF. The DNA is as follows: TGTGCCAGCAGCGTAGAGAGGGCCGGGTACAATGAGCAGTTCTTC.